Detailed here is one T cell receptor (beta chain). The entry originates in a study of blood T cell repertoires in COVID-19. Study at large: Samples of COVID-19 (acute and convalescent) were obtained from the United States, Italy and Spain.

Some clones are missing from TCRdb's copy, which holds only in-frame ones; the method was immunoSEQ multiplex PCR. The sample includes hundreds of thousands of clones, 70% to 90% of them seen just once. Trimming removed 1 base at V and 0 bases at J, with 7 bases between. This CDR3 contains 14 residues. CDR1 MNHNS and CDR2 SASEGT come from the germline V gene. The material sequenced was PBMCs or T cells enriched from blood (not recorded which). The clonotype originates from a woman in her thirties who had been exposed to COVID-19. The chain combines TRBV6-1 with TRBJ2-7; D possibly corresponds to TRBD1 (5 bases). The CDR3 spells CASSEGGSSYEQYF. CDR3 sequence (DNA): TGTGCCAGCAGTGAAGGGGGCAGCTCCTACGAGCAGTACTTC.